A selection of T cell receptor beta chains follows, all from one sample in a study of control samples from healthy donors and cancer patients. Using immunoSEQ multiplex PCR, the repertoire was profiled, and TCRdb retains in-frame clones only, with some absent. The repertoire holds 75,000 to 100,000 clones, with around 92% as singletons. The sequencing input was blood. The receptors stem from a man aged 45-65 years in good health. CDR3s include the opening cysteine and the closing phenylalanine or tryptophan. The D gene is left open where the match is weak. Size is stated for part of the rows, as once, few or many counts, or as a class when the clone is expanded.

D gene: TRBD1
J gene: TRBJ1-5
clone size: -
V gene: TRBV6-5
CDR3 protein: CASRTGNNQPQHF
CDR3 DNA: TGTGCCAGCAGGACAGGGAACAATCAGCCCCAGCATTTT

D gene: -
J gene: TRBJ1-1
clone size: -
V gene: TRBV29-1
CDR3 protein: CSVVRNTEAFF
CDR3 DNA: TGCAGCGTTGTCAGGAACACTGAAGCTTTCTTT

D gene: TRBD1
J gene: TRBJ1-5
clone size: -
V gene: TRBV23-1
CDR3 protein: CASSQSLQGANNQPQHF
CDR3 DNA: TGCGCCAGCAGTCAATCTCTCCAGGGGGCAAACAATCAGCCCCAGCATTTT

D gene: TRBD1
J gene: TRBJ1-3
clone size: -
V gene: TRBV27
CDR3 protein: CASSLQGQTGNTIYF
CDR3 DNA: TGTGCCAGCAGCCTTCAGGGACAGACTGGAAACACCATATATTTT

D gene: TRBD1
J gene: TRBJ2-5
clone size: -
V gene: TRBV7-9
CDR3 protein: CASSLGQIQETQYF
CDR3 DNA: TGTGCCAGCAGCTTGGGACAGATACAAGAGACCCAGTACTTC

D gene: -
J gene: TRBJ2-3
clone size: -
V gene: TRBV5-1
CDR3 protein: CASSFRIGIGAQYF
CDR3 DNA: TGCGCCAGCAGCTTTAGGATTGGGATCGGGGCGCAGTATTTT

D gene: TRBD1
J gene: TRBJ2-4
clone size: -
V gene: TRBV6-1
CDR3 protein: CASSDLQGVIQYF
CDR3 DNA: TGTGCCAGCAGTGACCTACAGGGGGTCATTCAGTACTTC

D gene: TRBD1
J gene: TRBJ2-1
clone size: -
V gene: TRBV27
CDR3 protein: CASSTRDRSSYNEQFF
CDR3 DNA: TGTGCCAGCAGTACCCGGGACAGGAGCTCCTACAATGAGCAGTTCTTC

D gene: -
J gene: TRBJ1-6
clone size: -
V gene: TRBV5-6
CDR3 protein: CASSLGRVSLNSPLHF
CDR3 DNA: TGTGCCAGCAGCTTGGGCAGGGTCAGCCTTAATTCACCCCTCCACTTT

D gene: TRBD2
J gene: TRBJ2-7
clone size: -
V gene: TRBV11-3
CDR3 protein: CASSRTSGYYEQYF
CDR3 DNA: TGTGCCAGCAGTCGGACTAGCGGTTACTACGAGCAGTACTTC

D gene: -
J gene: TRBJ2-4
clone size: few
V gene: TRBV7-9
CDR3 protein: CASSLDVLQYF
CDR3 DNA: TGTGCCAGCAGCTTAGATGTTCTTCAGTACTTC

D gene: TRBD1
J gene: TRBJ1-3
clone size: -
V gene: TRBV7-9
CDR3 protein: CASSPGQGRNTIYF
CDR3 DNA: TGTGCCAGCAGCCCTGGACAGGGAAGAAACACCATATATTTT

D gene: -
J gene: TRBJ2-3
clone size: once
V gene: TRBV7-3
CDR3 protein: CASSLGIPTDTQYF
CDR3 DNA: TGTGCCAGCAGCTTAGGTATACCCACAGATACGCAGTATTTT

D gene: -
J gene: TRBJ1-1
clone size: once
V gene: TRBV11-3
CDR3 protein: CASSLRMNTEAFF
CDR3 DNA: TGTGCCAGCAGCTTACGGATGAACACTGAAGCTTTCTTT

D gene: -
J gene: TRBJ1-3
clone size: -
V gene: TRBV5-6
CDR3 protein: CASSLGQIFSGNTIYF
CDR3 DNA: TGTGCCAGCAGCTTGGGACAGATCTTCTCTGGAAACACCATATATTTT

D gene: -
J gene: TRBJ1-4
clone size: -
V gene: TRBV6-5
CDR3 protein: CASTSGGAGREKLFF
CDR3 DNA: TGTGCCAGCACTTCGGGGGGGGCCGGGCGTGAAAAACTGTTTTTT

D gene: -
J gene: TRBJ2-3
clone size: -
V gene: TRBV9
CDR3 protein: CASSPGMGGGRLSTDTQYF
CDR3 DNA: TGTGCCAGCAGCCCCGGCATGGGGGGGGGCCGACTAAGCACAGATACGCAGTATTTT

D gene: -
J gene: TRBJ2-1
clone size: -
V gene: TRBV11-2
CDR3 protein: CASRPGFDNEQFF
CDR3 DNA: TGTGCCAGCAGGCCGGGCTTCGACAATGAGCAGTTCTTC

D gene: -
J gene: TRBJ2-3
clone size: -
V gene: TRBV18
CDR3 protein: CASSPSQRALTDTQYF
CDR3 DNA: TGTGCCAGCTCGCCCTCCCAGCGGGCTCTAACAGATACGCAGTATTTT

D gene: TRBD1
J gene: TRBJ2-1
clone size: once
V gene: TRBV9
CDR3 protein: CASSAGQGYNEQFF
CDR3 DNA: TGTGCCAGCAGCGCCGGACAGGGGTACAATGAGCAGTTCTTC

D gene: TRBD2
J gene: TRBJ2-5
clone size: -
V gene: TRBV30
CDR3 protein: CAWSPASGEYQETQYF
CDR3 DNA: TGTGCCTGGAGTCCGGCTAGCGGGGAGTACCAAGAGACCCAGTACTTC

D gene: -
J gene: TRBJ1-2
clone size: -
V gene: TRBV9
CDR3 protein: CASTFVEGSGYTF
CDR3 DNA: TGTGCCAGCACCTTCGTAGAGGGGAGCGGCTACACCTTC

D gene: -
J gene: TRBJ1-6
clone size: few
V gene: TRBV19
CDR3 protein: CASRTAEGSPLHF
CDR3 DNA: TGTGCCAGTCGGACAGCTGAGGGGTCACCCCTCCACTTT

D gene: -
J gene: TRBJ1-2
clone size: -
V gene: TRBV6-1
CDR3 protein: CASSRVGGYGYTF
CDR3 DNA: TGTGCCAGCAGCCGGGTAGGGGGGTATGGCTACACCTTC

D gene: -
J gene: TRBJ2-1
clone size: -
V gene: TRBV14
CDR3 protein: CASSRISSYNEQFF
CDR3 DNA: TGTGCCAGCAGCCGGATAAGCTCCTACAATGAGCAGTTCTTC

D gene: TRBD1
J gene: TRBJ2-1
clone size: -
V gene: TRBV24-1
CDR3 protein: CATGPGQGINEQFF
CDR3 DNA: TGTGCCACTGGACCGGGACAGGGTATCAATGAGCAGTTCTTC

D gene: -
J gene: TRBJ1-4
clone size: -
V gene: TRBV6-5
CDR3 protein: CASSYSNGRNEKLFF
CDR3 DNA: TGTGCCAGCAGTTACTCGAACGGCAGGAATGAAAAACTGTTTTTT

D gene: TRBD2
J gene: TRBJ2-2
clone size: -
V gene: TRBV5-1
CDR3 protein: CASSPLAGASGGELFF
CDR3 DNA: TGCGCCAGCAGCCCTCTAGCGGGGGCCTCGGGCGGGGAGCTGTTTTTT

D gene: TRBD1
J gene: TRBJ2-7
clone size: -
V gene: TRBV28
CDR3 protein: CATADRSYEQYF
CDR3 DNA: TGTGCCACCGCGGACAGGTCCTACGAGCAGTACTTC

D gene: -
J gene: TRBJ1-5
clone size: -
V gene: TRBV19
CDR3 protein: CASSVQANQPQHF
CDR3 DNA: TGTGCCAGTAGTGTCCAGGCTAATCAGCCCCAGCATTTT

D gene: -
J gene: TRBJ2-3
clone size: -
V gene: TRBV5-1
CDR3 protein: CASRASLSGDTQYF
CDR3 DNA: TGCGCCAGCAGGGCGTCGCTTTCGGGAGATACGCAGTATTTT

D gene: -
J gene: TRBJ1-2
clone size: -
V gene: TRBV2
CDR3 protein: CASSEGNYGYTF
CDR3 DNA: TGTGCCAGCAGTGAGGGTAATTATGGCTACACCTTC

D gene: TRBD1
J gene: TRBJ1-5
clone size: -
V gene: TRBV27
CDR3 protein: CASSIQGGSNQPQHF
CDR3 DNA: TGTGCCAGCAGTATCCAGGGGGGATCCAATCAGCCCCAGCATTTT

D gene: -
J gene: TRBJ1-1
clone size: once
V gene: TRBV21-1
CDR3 protein: CASSSKESWGRMNTEAFF
CDR3 DNA: TGTGCCAGCAGTAGCAAGGAGAGCTGGGGACGGATGAACACTGAAGCTTTCTTT

D gene: -
J gene: TRBJ1-1
clone size: -
V gene: TRBV7-9
CDR3 protein: CASSSKGAEAFF
CDR3 DNA: TGTGCCAGCAGCTCCAAGGGAGCTGAAGCTTTCTTT

D gene: -
J gene: TRBJ1-1
clone size: -
V gene: TRBV19
CDR3 protein: CASRNFRQATEAFF
CDR3 DNA: TGTGCCAGTAGGAATTTTCGACAGGCCACTGAAGCTTTCTTT

D gene: -
J gene: TRBJ1-6
clone size: few
V gene: TRBV2
CDR3 protein: CATRSVLNNSPLHF
CDR3 DNA: TGTGCCACCCGCAGCGTTCTAAATAATTCACCCCTCCACTTT

D gene: -
J gene: TRBJ1-5
clone size: -
V gene: TRBV5-1
CDR3 protein: CASSARGGQPQHF
CDR3 DNA: TGCGCCAGCAGCGCCAGGGGTGGTCAGCCCCAGCATTTT

D gene: -
J gene: TRBJ1-5
clone size: -
V gene: TRBV28
CDR3 protein: CASSLSGRNQPQHF
CDR3 DNA: TGTGCCAGCAGTTTATCAGGGAGAAATCAGCCCCAGCATTTT

D gene: -
J gene: TRBJ2-7
clone size: once
V gene: TRBV6-5
CDR3 protein: CASSYAGQSYEQYF
CDR3 DNA: TGTGCCAGCAGTTACGCGGGACAGTCCTACGAGCAGTACTTC

D gene: -
J gene: TRBJ1-2
clone size: -
V gene: TRBV6-5
CDR3 protein: CASSYSFGGGYGYTF
CDR3 DNA: TGTGCCAGCAGTTACTCGTTTGGGGGAGGCTATGGCTACACCTTC

D gene: -
J gene: TRBJ1-2
clone size: -
V gene: TRBV27
CDR3 protein: CASGKAGGYGYTF
CDR3 DNA: TGTGCCAGCGGAAAGGCGGGGGGCTATGGCTACACCTTC

D gene: -
J gene: TRBJ2-1
clone size: -
V gene: TRBV18
CDR3 protein: CASSPRDKPYNEQFF
CDR3 DNA: TGTGCCAGCTCACCCCGGGACAAGCCCTACAATGAGCAGTTCTTC

D gene: -
J gene: TRBJ1-1
clone size: -
V gene: TRBV18
CDR3 protein: CASSPDRISEAFF
CDR3 DNA: TGTGCCAGCTCACCAGACAGGATATCAGAAGCTTTCTTT

D gene: TRBD2
J gene: TRBJ2-3
clone size: once
V gene: TRBV6-5
CDR3 protein: CVTRLAGVGDTQYF
CDR3 DNA: TGTGTAACTCGACTAGCGGGGGTGGGAGATACGCAGTATTTT